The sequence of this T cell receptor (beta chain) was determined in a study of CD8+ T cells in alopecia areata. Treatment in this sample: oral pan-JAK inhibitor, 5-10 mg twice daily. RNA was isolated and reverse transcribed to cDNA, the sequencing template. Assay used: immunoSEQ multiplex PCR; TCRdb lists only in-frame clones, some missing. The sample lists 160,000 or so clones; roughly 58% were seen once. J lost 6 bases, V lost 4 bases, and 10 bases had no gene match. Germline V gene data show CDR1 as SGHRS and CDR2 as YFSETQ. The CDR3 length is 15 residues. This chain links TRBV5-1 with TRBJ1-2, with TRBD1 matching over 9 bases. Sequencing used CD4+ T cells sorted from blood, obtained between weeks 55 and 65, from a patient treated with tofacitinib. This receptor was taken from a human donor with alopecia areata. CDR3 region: CASSVSRDRDDGYTF. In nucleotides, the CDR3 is TGCGCCAGCAGCGTTTCCCGGGACAGGGACGATGGCTACACCTTC.